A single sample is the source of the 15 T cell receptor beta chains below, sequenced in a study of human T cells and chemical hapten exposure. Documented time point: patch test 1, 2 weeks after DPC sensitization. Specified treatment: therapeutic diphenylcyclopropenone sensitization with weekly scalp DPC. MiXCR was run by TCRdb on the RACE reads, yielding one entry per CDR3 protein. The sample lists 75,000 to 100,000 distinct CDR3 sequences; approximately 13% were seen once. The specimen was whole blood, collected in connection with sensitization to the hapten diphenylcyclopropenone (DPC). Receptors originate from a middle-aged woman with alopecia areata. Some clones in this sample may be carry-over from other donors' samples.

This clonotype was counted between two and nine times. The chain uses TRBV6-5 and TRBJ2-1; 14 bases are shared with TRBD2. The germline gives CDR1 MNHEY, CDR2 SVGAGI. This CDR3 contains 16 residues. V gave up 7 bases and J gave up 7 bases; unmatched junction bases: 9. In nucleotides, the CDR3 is TGTGCCAGCACCCTAACCGGGACTAGCGGGAGAAATGAGCAGTTCTTC. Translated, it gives CASTLTGTSGRNEQFF.

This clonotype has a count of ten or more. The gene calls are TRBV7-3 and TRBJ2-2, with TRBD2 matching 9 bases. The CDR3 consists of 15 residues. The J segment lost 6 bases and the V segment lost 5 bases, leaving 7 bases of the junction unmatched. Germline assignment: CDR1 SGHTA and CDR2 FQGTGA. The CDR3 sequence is CASSRGLADPGELFF. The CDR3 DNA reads TGTGCCAGCAGCCGGGGACTAGCAGACCCCGGGGAGCTGTTTTTT.

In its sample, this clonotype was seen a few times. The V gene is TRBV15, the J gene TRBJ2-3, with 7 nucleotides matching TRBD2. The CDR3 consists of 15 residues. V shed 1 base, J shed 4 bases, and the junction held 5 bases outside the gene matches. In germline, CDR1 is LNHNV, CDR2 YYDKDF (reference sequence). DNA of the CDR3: TGTGCCACCAGCAGAGGGGCGGGAGAGTCAGATACGCAGTATTTT. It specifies CATSRGAGESDTQYF.

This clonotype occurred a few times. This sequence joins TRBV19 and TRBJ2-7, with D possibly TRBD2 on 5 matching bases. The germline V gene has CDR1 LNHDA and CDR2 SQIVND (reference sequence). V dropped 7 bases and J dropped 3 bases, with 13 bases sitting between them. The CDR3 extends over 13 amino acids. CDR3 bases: TGTGCCAGTACCTCTCGGGGATTCTACGAGCAGTACTTC. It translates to CASTSRGFYEQYF.

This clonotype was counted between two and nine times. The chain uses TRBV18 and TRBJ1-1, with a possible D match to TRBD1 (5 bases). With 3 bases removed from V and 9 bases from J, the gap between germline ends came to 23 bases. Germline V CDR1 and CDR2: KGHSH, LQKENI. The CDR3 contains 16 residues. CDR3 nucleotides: TGTGCCAGCTCACCGAGGGGAGGAGGAGGAATCCTCCAAGCTTTCTTT. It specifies CASSPRGGGGILQAFF.

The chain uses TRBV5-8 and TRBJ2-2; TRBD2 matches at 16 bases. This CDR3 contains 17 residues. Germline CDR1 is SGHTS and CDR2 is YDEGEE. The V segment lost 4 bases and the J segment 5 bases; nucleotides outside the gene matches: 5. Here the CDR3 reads CASSTGLAGGPTGELFF. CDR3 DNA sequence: TGTGCCAGCAGCACGGGACTAGCGGGAGGGCCTACCGGGGAGCTGTTTTTT.

CDR3 sequence: CASSPVGHAMNTEAFF. The CDR3 region has the DNA TGTGCCAGCAGCCCAGTGGGGCATGCCATGAACACTGAAGCTTTCTTT. V is TRBV7-9 and J is TRBJ1-1, with D possibly TRBD1 on 5 matching bases. Germline CDR1 is SEHNR and CDR2 is FQNEAQ (reference sequence). Deletions cut 5 bases from V and 0 bases from J, with 16 bases between. The CDR3 extends over 16 amino acids.

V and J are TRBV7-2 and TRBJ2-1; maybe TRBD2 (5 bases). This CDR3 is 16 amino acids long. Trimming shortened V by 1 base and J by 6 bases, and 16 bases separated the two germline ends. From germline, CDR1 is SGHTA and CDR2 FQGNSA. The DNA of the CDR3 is TGTGCCAGCAGCTTAGGAGTGGGAGTTGATTCCAATGAGCAGTTCTTC. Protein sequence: CASSLGVGVDSNEQFF.

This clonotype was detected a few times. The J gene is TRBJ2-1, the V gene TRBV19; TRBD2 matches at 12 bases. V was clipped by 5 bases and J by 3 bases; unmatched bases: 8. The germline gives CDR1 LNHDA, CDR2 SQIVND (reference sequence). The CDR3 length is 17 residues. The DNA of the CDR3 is TGTGCCAGTAGTGGCGCCCTAGCGGGAGGGTACTACAATGAGCAGTTCTTC. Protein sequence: CASSGALAGGYYNEQFF.

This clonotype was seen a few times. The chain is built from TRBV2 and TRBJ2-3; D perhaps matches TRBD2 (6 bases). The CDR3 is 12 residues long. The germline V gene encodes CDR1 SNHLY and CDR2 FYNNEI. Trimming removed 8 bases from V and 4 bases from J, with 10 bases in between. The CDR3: CASRRGPDTQYF. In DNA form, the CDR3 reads TGTGCCAGCCGGCGGGGTCCAGATACGCAGTATTTT.

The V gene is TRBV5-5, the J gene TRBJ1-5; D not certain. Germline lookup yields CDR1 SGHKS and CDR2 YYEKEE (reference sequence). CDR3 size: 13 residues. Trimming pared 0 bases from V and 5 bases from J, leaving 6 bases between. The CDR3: CASSLGSDQPQHF. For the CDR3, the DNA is TGTGCCAGCAGCTTGGGCTCAGATCAGCCCCAGCATTTT.

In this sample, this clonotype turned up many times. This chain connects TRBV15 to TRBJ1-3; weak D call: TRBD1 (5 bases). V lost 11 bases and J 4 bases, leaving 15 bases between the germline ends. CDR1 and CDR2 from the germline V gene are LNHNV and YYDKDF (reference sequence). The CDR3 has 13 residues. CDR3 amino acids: CASQVQGGNTIYF. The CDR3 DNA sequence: TGTGCCTCCCAGGTCCAGGGAGGAAACACCATATATTTT.

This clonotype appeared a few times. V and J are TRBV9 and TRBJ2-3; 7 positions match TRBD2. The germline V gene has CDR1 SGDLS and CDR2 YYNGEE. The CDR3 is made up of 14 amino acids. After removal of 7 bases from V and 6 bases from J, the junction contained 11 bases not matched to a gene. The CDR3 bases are TGTGCCAGCGGGGCGGGAGATTTATTGGATACGCAGTATTTT. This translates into CASGAGDLLDTQYF.

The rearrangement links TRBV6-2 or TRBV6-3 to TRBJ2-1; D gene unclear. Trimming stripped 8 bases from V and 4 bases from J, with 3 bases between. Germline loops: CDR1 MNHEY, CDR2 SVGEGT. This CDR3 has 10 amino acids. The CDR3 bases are TGTGCCAGCGGATACAATGAGCAGTTCTTC. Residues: CASGYNEQFF.

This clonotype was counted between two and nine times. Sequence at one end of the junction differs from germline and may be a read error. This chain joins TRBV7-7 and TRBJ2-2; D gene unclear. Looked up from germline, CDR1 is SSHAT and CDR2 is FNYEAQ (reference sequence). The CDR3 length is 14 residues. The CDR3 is CASSPGSNTGELFF. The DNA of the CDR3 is TGTGCTAGCAGCCCCGGGTCCAACACCGGGGAGCTGTTTTTT.